The 7 T cell receptor beta chains below were found in one sample sequenced in a study of blood T cell repertoires in COVID-19. Profiling relied on immunoSEQ multiplex PCR, and the TCRdb table lists in-frame clones only, not all of them. The table lists about 260,000 clones, about four fifths of them singletons, with more than 1.5% in the top ten. What was sequenced was peripheral blood. These receptor sequences come from a woman aged 40 to 49 who had recovered from COVID-19.

The chain joins TRBV5-1 to TRBJ2-6, with 7 nucleotides matching TRBD1. The germline V gene encodes CDR1 SGHRS and CDR2 YFSETQ. Trimming cost V 2 bases and J 3 bases; bases outside gene matches: 8. The CDR3 consists of 17 residues. CDR3 sequence: CASSFNTGERGANVLTF. In DNA, the CDR3 is TGCGCCAGCAGCTTCAATACAGGGGAACGTGGGGCCAACGTCCTGACTTTC.

The rearrangement joins TRBV10-1 to TRBJ2-7; D might be TRBD2 (6 bases). Germline lookup yields CDR1 WNHNN and CDR2 SYGVQD (reference sequence). V was clipped by 3 bases and J by 3 bases, with 9 bases between them. The CDR3 length is 13 residues. The CDR3 DNA reads TGCGCCAGCAGTGACCCGACTAGCTACGAGCAGTACTTC. It is translated as CASSDPTSYEQYF.

The CDR3 DNA reads as TGTGCCAGCTCACCACCGTCTATGGCACAGGGGAACTATGGCTACACCTTC. Protein product: CASSPPSMAQGNYGYTF. The chain carries TRBV18 and TRBJ1-2, with 7 bases lining up with TRBD1. Trimming removed 0 bases from V and 2 bases from J; junction bases left unmatched: 9. Germline CDR1 and CDR2: KGHSH and LQKENI. CDR3 length equals 17 residues.

V gene TRBV4-1 combines with J gene TRBJ2-7, with D uncertain. Germline V gene data show CDR1 as MGHRA and CDR2 as YSYEKL. The V end lost 1 base, the J end lost 2 bases, and 12 bases lay between the germline ends. CDR3 length: 15 residues. The CDR3 protein is CASSQGMRNPYEQYF. CDR3 sequence (DNA): TGCGCCAGCAGCCAAGGGATGAGGAACCCCTACGAGCAGTACTTC.

The chain couples TRBV5-6 to TRBJ1-5; 9 bases match TRBD1. Germline loops: CDR1 SGHDT, CDR2 YYEEEE. V was pared by 4 bases and J by 4 bases, with 3 bases of the junction left unmatched. CDR3 size: 14 residues. CDR3 amino acids: CASSGGTGNQPQHF. The DNA of the CDR3 is TGTGCCAGCAGCGGCGGGACAGGGAATCAGCCCCAGCATTTT.

V usage is TRBV2 and J usage is TRBJ2-3, with 7 bases aligning to TRBD2. Looked up from germline, CDR1 is SNHLY and CDR2 is FYNNEI. The CDR3 runs 12 residues. V shed 9 bases, J shed 2 bases, and the junction held 2 bases outside the gene matches. The CDR3 reads CASGLDTDTQYF. The CDR3 nucleotides read TGTGCCAGTGGACTAGACACAGATACGCAGTATTTT.

V usage is TRBV15 and J usage is TRBJ1-2; 9 bases map to TRBD1. This CDR3 is 14 amino acids long. CDR1 is LNHNV, CDR2 YYDKDF, per germline (reference sequence). V dropped 3 bases and J dropped 4; count of bases not matched to a gene: 3. The DNA of the CDR3 is TGTGCCACCAGCAGGGACAGGGGACTCTATGGCTACACCTTC. Amino acid sequence: CATSRDRGLYGYTF.